The sequence of this TCR beta chain was determined in a study of blood T cell repertoires in COVID-19. Germline lookup yields CDR1 SGHTA and CDR2 FQGNSA. CDR3 length equals 15 residues. The junction had 8 bases not matched to a gene; V was cut back by 4 bases and J by 7 bases. Profiling relied on immunoSEQ multiplex PCR, and the TCRdb table lists in-frame clones only, not all of them. This sample carries about 220,000 clones, roughly 84% of them seen once, and the ten largest clones take 3% to 4%. The rearrangement uses TRBV7-2 and TRBJ2-2; 8 bases align to TRBD2. The TCR originated in a woman older than 75 with acute or convalescent COVID-19. Sequencing input: peripheral blood. The CDR3 DNA is TGTGCCAGCAGCTACATTTTCGGGGGGGTCGGGGAGCTGTTTTTT. It is translated as CASSYIFGGVGELFF.